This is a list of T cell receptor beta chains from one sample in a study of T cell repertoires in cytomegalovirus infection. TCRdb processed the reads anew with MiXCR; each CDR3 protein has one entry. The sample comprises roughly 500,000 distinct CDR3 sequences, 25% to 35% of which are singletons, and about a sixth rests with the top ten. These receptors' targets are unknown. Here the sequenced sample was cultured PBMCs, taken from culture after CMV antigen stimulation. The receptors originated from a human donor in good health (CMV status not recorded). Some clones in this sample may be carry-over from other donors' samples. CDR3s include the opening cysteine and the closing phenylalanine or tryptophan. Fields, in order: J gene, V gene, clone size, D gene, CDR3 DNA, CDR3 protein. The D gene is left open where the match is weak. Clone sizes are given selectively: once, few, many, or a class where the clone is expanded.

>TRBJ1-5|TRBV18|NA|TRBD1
TGTGCCAGCTCCCCGGGACAGGGGCAGCCCCAGCATTTT
CASSPGQGQPQHF
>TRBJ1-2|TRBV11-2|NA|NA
TGTGCCAGCAGCTTAAGGGGTTCGGGCTACACCTTC
CASSLRGSGYTF
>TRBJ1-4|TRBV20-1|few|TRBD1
TGCAGTGCTAAAAGGGACAGCACAACTAATGAAAAACTGTTTTTT
CSAKRDSTTNEKLFF
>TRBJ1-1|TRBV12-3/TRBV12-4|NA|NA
TGTGCCAGCAGTTCCCATTCGCAGGGGAACACTGAAGCTTTCTTT
CASSSHSQGNTEAFF
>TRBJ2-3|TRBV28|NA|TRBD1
TGTGCCAGCTCACCCGGACAGGGGCGCGCAGATACGCAGTATTTT
CASSPGQGRADTQYF
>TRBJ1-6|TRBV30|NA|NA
TGTGCCTGGAAACTGACAGCTAATAATTCACCCCTCCACTTT
CAWKLTANNSPLHF
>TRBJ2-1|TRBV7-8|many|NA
TGTGCCAGCAGCTTAGAATGGTGGATAGCGGATTACAATGAGCAGTTCTTC
CASSLEWWIADYNEQFF
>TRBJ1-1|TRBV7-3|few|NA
TGTGCCAGCAGCCCGATGAAAAACACTGAAGCTTTCTTT
CASSPMKNTEAFF
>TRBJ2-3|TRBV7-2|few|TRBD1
TGTGCCAGCAGCCCCAGGACAGGAGCCACAGATACGCAGTATTTT
CASSPRTGATDTQYF
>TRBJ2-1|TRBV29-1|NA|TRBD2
TGCAGCGCTAAGGGGACTACCTACAATGAGCAGTTCTTC
CSAKGTTYNEQFF
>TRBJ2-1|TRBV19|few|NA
TGTGCCAGTAGTCTCAACGGGCCTCACAATGAGCAGTTCTTC
CASSLNGPHNEQFF
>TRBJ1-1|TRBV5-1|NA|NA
TGCGCCAGCAGCTTGATTGGAACAAATGGTAACACTGAAGCTTTCTTT
CASSLIGTNGNTEAFF
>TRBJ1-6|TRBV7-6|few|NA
TGTGCCAGCAGCTTATATGTGGACAGAAATTCACCCCTCCACTTT
CASSLYVDRNSPLHF
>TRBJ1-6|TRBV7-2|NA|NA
TGTGCCAGCAGCTTAGAAATCGTTAATTCACCCCTCCACTTT
CASSLEIVNSPLHF
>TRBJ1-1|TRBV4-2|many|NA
TGTGCCAGCAGCCAAGATCGGGGAACTGAAGCTTTCTTT
CASSQDRGTEAFF
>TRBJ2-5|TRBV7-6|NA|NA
TGTGCCAGCAGCCGTTCTACGGGGAATCTGGCCCAGTACTTC
CASSRSTGNLAQYF
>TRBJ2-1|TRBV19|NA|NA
TGTGCCAGTACCGCGCGGGGTGGCATCACCGGGGATGAGCAGTTCTTC
CASTARGGITGDEQFF
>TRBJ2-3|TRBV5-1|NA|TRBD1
TGCGCCAGCCGATCCGGACAGGGCACAGATACGCAGTATTTT
CASRSGQGTDTQYF
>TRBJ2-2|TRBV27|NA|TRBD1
TGTGCCAGCAGTTGGCGACAGGGGGCGAACACCGGGGAGCTGTTTTTT
CASSWRQGANTGELFF
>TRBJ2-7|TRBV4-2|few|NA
TGTGCCAGCAGCCAAGAGGGTTCCTACGAGCAGTACTTC
CASSQEGSYEQYF
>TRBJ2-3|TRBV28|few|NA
TGTGCCAGCAGTCCCACCTCCCGACGTACGCAGTATTTT
CASSPTSRRTQYF
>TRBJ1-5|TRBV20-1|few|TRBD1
TGCAGTGCTAGTAGGACAGGGGGCCAACAGCCCCAGCATTTT
CSASRTGGQQPQHF
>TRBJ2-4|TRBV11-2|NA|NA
TGTGCCAGCAGCTTAGGTGGCGGGAAACCTAAAAACATTCAGTACTTC
CASSLGGGKPKNIQYF
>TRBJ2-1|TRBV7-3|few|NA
TGTGCCAGCAGCTCCCTGGGGAGCCGGGACAATGAGCAGTTCTTC
CASSSLGSRDNEQFF
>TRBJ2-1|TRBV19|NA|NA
TGTGCCAGTAGTTTCGGGGACTCTGCCTACAATGAGCAGTTCTTC
CASSFGDSAYNEQFF
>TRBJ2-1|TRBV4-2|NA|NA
TGTGCCAGCAGCCCCGGGGGTAGCGGAGACTACAATGAGCAGTTCTTC
CASSPGGSGDYNEQFF
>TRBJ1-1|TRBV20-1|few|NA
TGCAGTGCTAGGGGCAGACCTGACACTGAAGCTTTCTTT
CSARGRPDTEAFF
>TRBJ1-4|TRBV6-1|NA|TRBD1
TGTGCCACAGGACAGGGGAGTTCTAATGAAAAACTGTTTTTT
CATGQGSSNEKLFF
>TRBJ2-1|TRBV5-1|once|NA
TGCGCCAGCAGCTTGACGACAGATCGTAATGAGCAGTTCTTC
CASSLTTDRNEQFF
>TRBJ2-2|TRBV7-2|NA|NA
TGTGCCAGCAGGGAGGGGGCGTCCAGGGAGCTGTTTTTT
CASREGASRELFF
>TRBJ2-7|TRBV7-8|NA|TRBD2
TGTGCCAGCAGCCCCCGGACTAGCGTCGGGGCCTACGAGCAGTACTTC
CASSPRTSVGAYEQYF
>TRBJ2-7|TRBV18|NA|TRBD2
TGTGCCAGCTCACCACGGACTAGCTTGTATCACGAGCAGTACTTC
CASSPRTSLYHEQYF
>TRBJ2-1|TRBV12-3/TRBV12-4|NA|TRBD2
TGTGCCAGCAGGGGACTAGCATCCGTGAAGTTCTTC
CASRGLASVKFF
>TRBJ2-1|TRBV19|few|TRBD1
TGTGCCAGTAGTGCTTACAGGGGGTCCAATGAGCAGTTCTTC
CASSAYRGSNEQFF
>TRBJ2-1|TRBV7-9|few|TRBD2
TGTGCCAGCAGCTTAGTGCCGGCGGGAGGCTTAAAGTTCTTC
CASSLVPAGGLKFF
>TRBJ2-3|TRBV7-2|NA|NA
TGTGCCAGCAGCTCCCACCTGAGCCAGGCACCTACAGATACGCAGTATTTT
CASSSHLSQAPTDTQYF
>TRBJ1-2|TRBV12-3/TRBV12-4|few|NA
TGTGCCAGCAGTTTGACCGCAAGGGAAGCCTATGGCTACACCTTC
CASSLTAREAYGYTF
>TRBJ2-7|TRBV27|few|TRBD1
TGTGCCAGCAGTTTAGGCAGGGGGAACGACGAGCAGTACTTC
CASSLGRGNDEQYF
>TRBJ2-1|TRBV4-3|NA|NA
TGCGCCAGCAGCCAACCTTACGGGACTCGGGATGAGCAGTTCTTC
CASSQPYGTRDEQFF
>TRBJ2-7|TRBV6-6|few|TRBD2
TGTGCCAGCACACTAGCGGGAGCATCCTACGAGCAGTACTTC
CASTLAGASYEQYF
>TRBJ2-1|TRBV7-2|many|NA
TGTGCCAGCAGCTTAGCGGCGGGGAACTACAATGAGCAGTTCTTC
CASSLAAGNYNEQFF